This T cell receptor (beta chain) was sequenced in a study of T cell responses to AZD1222 COVID-19 vaccine. Study outcomes and limitations: Across the whole spike, CD4 TCRs peaked at regions 160-218 and 743-854.

With respect to this clone: Its antigen is still unknown.

Repertoires were generated with immunoSEQ multiplex PCR, while TCRdb's copy carries only in-frame clones and drops some. Of about 67,000 clones in the sample, 80% to 85% were seen once. In germline, CDR1 is SGHDT, CDR2 YYEEEE. J gave up 5 bases and V 5 bases, and 6 bases lay outside the gene matches. CDR3 length: 15 amino acids. The TCR sequence derives from an adult in good health. J is TRBJ2-5 and V is TRBV5-6; 13 bases fit TRBD2. Sequenced here: peripheral blood, sampled on day 0 of AZD1222 vaccination. The DNA of the CDR3 is TGTGCCAGCAGTTATACTAGCGGGGGGGCCGAGACCCAGTACTTC. Protein sequence: CASSYTSGGAETQYF.